Reported below is one TCR beta chain. Its antigen is still unknown. Oncomine TCR Beta short-read sequencing was applied to DNA from cultured CD4+ T cells. It was from cultured CD4+ T cells that genomic DNA was extracted. From the PCR reads, TCRdb called clonotypes with MiXCR, one entry per CDR3 protein. The profile covers approximately 22,000 distinct CDR3 sequences, with 45% to 60% appearing a single time and around 5.5% taken by the ten largest. This sample was taken from a study of vaccination and CD4 T cells after COVID-19. Overall study context: Median time from second vaccine dose to sampling was about 70 days (14 to 241).

Points from the study as a whole: When vaccine-specific clones from convalescent patients were examined, 304 of 307 were spike mono-reactive.

Treatment of the sample: 10-day PBMC culture with coronavirus spike peptide pools or control peptides (ViraFEST assay). Per the germline V gene, CDR1 is SGDLS and CDR2 is YYNGEE. Trimming took 4 bases from V and 4 from J, leaving 8 bases between them. The CDR3 runs to 13 residues. The source is a human donor who had recovered from COVID-19. Sequencing used CD4+ T cells from blood, cultured in vitro. This chain uses TRBV9 with TRBJ1-4; D is possibly TRBD1 (6 bases). CDR3 sequence reads: CASSIQGNEKLFF. CDR3 sequence (DNA): TGTGCCAGCAGCATACAGGGTAATGAAAAACTGTTTTTT.